This TCR beta chain was captured in a study of identical twins. Template switching added a universal primer site, and cDNA bore unique molecular identifiers. MiXCR was run by TCRdb on the 5' RACE reads, yielding one entry per CDR3 protein. The sample lists around 240,000 distinct CDR3 sequences, roughly a tenth occurring once. Whole-study findings and limits: Excess twin sharing in beta out-of-frame sequences was weaker. Compared with models, monozygotic twins showed more out-of-frame TCR alpha sharing. Invariant MAIT and iNKT cells are populations that could partly confound zero-insertion analyses.

Points on this clonotype: Its antigen is undetermined.

The CDR3 runs 14 residues. Germline CDR1 and CDR2: SGHTA and FQGNSA. V shed 5 bases, J shed 4 bases, and the junction held 4 bases outside the gene matches. Material: memory T cells sorted from blood. V is TRBV7-2 and J is TRBJ1-4; 7 positions match TRBD1. This TCR was sampled from a man aged 50 to 59 in good health. The DNA of the CDR3 is TGTGCCAGCAGCAAAGGGGGCTTTAATGAAAAACTGTTTTTT. Its protein product is CASSKGGFNEKLFF.